This paragraph reports one TCR beta chain. This record comes from a study of blood T cell repertoires in COVID-19. Study-wide context: Sources were T cells, B-cell-depleted T cells, or PBMCs; the material itself was cDNA or gDNA.

Original methodology: Reference gene primer amplification gave estimated nucleated cell counts. The repertoire was sequenced with immunoSEQ multiplex PCR; TCRdb's copy has only in-frame clones and lacks some. That table supplies the V and J calls and clone size; D and trimming were determined from the DNA. Of some 190,000 clones listed, around 88% are singletons. Germline lookup yields CDR1 MNHEY and CDR2 SMNVEV (reference sequence). The CDR3 contains 18 residues. V gave up 5 bases and J gave up 1 base; unmatched junction bases: 10. The receptor was derived from a man aged 35 to 55 with acute COVID-19. Source material: PBMCs or T cells enriched from blood (not recorded which). The chain recombines TRBV27 with TRBJ2-6, with TRBD1 identical over 8 bases. CDR3 coding DNA: TGTGCCAGCAGTCCGAGAACCTGGACAGGGTCTGGGGCCAACGTCCTGACTTTC. It is translated as CASSPRTWTGSGANVLTF. The entire variable domain, with the rest obtained from reference TRBV27 and TRBJ2-6, is as follows: EAQVTQNPRYLITVTGKKLTVTCSQNMNHEYMSWYRQDPGLGLRQIYYSMNVEVTDKGDVPEGYKVSRKEKRNFPLILESPSPNQTSLYFCASSPRTWTGSGANVLTFGAGSRLTVL.